These 24 T cell receptor beta chains were sequenced from one sample in a study of shared clonotypes between healthy human individuals. Measured with immunoSEQ multiplex PCR; TCRdb has only the in-frame clones, and not every one. The sample carries 950,000 to 1,100,000 clones, around 76% recorded once. What was sequenced was memory CD4+ T cells sorted from blood. Indicated subset: CD45RA-negative fraction. The receptors come from a man aged 18 to 29 in good health.

This clone was seen only once. J is TRBJ1-2 and V is TRBV7-6; TRBD1 agrees at 9 bases. From germline, CDR1 is SGHVS and CDR2 FNYEAQ. This CDR3 is 14 amino acids long. Trimming at V came to 1 base and at J to 7 bases, leaving 4 bases not matched to a gene. The CDR3 sequence: CASSLGDREGGYTF. The CDR3 DNA reads as TGTGCCAGCAGCTTAGGGGACAGGGAGGGTGGCTACACCTTC.

About this clone itself: Within the sample, other DNA sequences also encode this same CDR3. The chain uses TRBV5-1 and TRBJ2-7; D perhaps matches TRBD2 (6 bases). The CDR3 contains 14 residues. The germline gives CDR1 SGHRS, CDR2 YFSETQ. V dropped 4 bases and J dropped 0 bases, with 11 bases sitting between them. The CDR3 loop is CASSLGGNSYEQYF. DNA of the CDR3: TGCGCCAGCAGCCTGGGGGGAAACTCCTACGAGCAGTACTTC.

The V gene is TRBV19, the J gene TRBJ1-4, with D possibly TRBD1 on 5 matching bases. Trimming shortened V by 3 bases and J by 10 bases, and 15 bases separated the two germline ends. Germline V gives CDR1 LNHDA, CDR2 SQIVND (reference sequence). The CDR3 covers 14 residues. The CDR3 DNA reads TGTGCCAGTAGTATGGACCCTTTGGGGGGAAAACTGTTTTTT. It specifies CASSMDPLGGKLFF.

The V call is TRBV27, the J call TRBJ2-7; 8 nucleotides match TRBD1. With V trimmed by 5 bases and J by 4 bases, 28 bases remained unmatched. There are 21 residues in the CDR3. Germline V CDR1 and CDR2: MNHEY, SMNVEV (reference sequence). The CDR3 DNA reads TGTGCCAGCAGTGGGGGCCGCAGGGGGCTATCTCTCGCGGCATCTTTTTACGAGCAGTACTTC. Its protein is CASSGGRRGLSLAASFYEQYF.

The chain links TRBV10-1 to TRBJ1-1; 7 bases are shared with TRBD1. The CDR3 contains 13 residues. Per the germline V gene, CDR1 is WNHNN and CDR2 is SYGVQD (reference sequence). V dropped 7 bases and J dropped 1; count of bases not matched to a gene: 3. In nucleotides, the CDR3 is TGCGCCAGCACCTACAGGGGGAACACTGAAGCTTTCTTT. Protein product: CASTYRGNTEAFF.

The V gene is TRBV5-6, the J gene TRBJ1-2; D is uncertain. V lost 2 bases and J 8 bases, leaving 13 bases between the germline ends. The V gene's germline CDR1 is SGHDT and CDR2 YYEEEE. This CDR3 region has 13 residues. CDR3 DNA sequence: TGTGCCAGCAGCTTAATCTCAGGTTGGGGCTACACCTTC. Amino acids: CASSLISGWGYTF.

This chain joins TRBV5-4 and TRBJ1-1, with a weak D call TRBD1 (6 bases). Deletions cut 2 bases from V and 7 bases from J, with 15 bases between. This CDR3 has 14 residues. Germline V gene sequence: CDR1 SGHNT, CDR2 YYREEE (reference sequence). The CDR3 DNA reads TGTGCCAGCAGCTTAGGACAGAAGCGAGTTGAAGCTTTCTTT. Translated: CASSLGQKRVEAFF.

CDR3 in DNA: TGCGCCAGCAGCTCACAGAAGAACACTGAAGCTTTCTTT. Translation gives CASSSQKNTEAFF. The chain links TRBV5-1 to TRBJ1-1, with D uncertain. The CDR3 covers 13 residues. The germline V gene encodes CDR1 SGHRS and CDR2 YFSETQ. Trimming left V 3 bases short and J 1 base short, with 7 bases between.

This clone showed up just once. The chain uses TRBV2 and TRBJ2-7; D uncertain. The CDR3 totals 13 residues. The ends were cut back, 9 bases at V and 1 base at J, with 13 bases in the middle. Germline V gene sequence: CDR1 SNHLY, CDR2 FYNNEI. The CDR3 loop is CASRDTLSYEQYF. Written as DNA, the CDR3 is TGTGCCAGTCGAGACACTCTTTCCTACGAGCAGTACTTC. The full variable domain, completed using reference TRBV2 and TRBJ2-7, is EPEVTQTPSHQVTQMGQEVILRCVPISNHLYFYWYRQILGQKVEFLVSFYNNEISEKSEIFDDQFSVERPDGSNFTLKIRSTKLEDSAMYFCASRDTLSYEQYFGPGTRLTVT.

This clone was seen a handful of times. The chain carries TRBV4-1 and TRBJ2-7, with D maybe TRBD1 (5 bases). The V end was cut by 3 bases, the J end by 4 bases, with 16 bases between. In germline, CDR1 is MGHRA, CDR2 YSYEKL. CDR3 length equals 15 residues. CDR3 DNA: TGCGCCAGCAGCCAGACAGTTACCCTCTTTTACGAGCAGTACTTC. It translates to CASSQTVTLFYEQYF.

The DNA of the CDR3 is TGTGCCAGTAGCCAACAGGGCGGGGTGGAAAAACTGTTTTTT. Its translation: CASSQQGGVEKLFF. The chain is built from TRBV19 and TRBJ1-4, with D tentatively TRBD1 (6 bases). Germline values: CDR1 LNHDA, CDR2 SQIVND (reference sequence). Deletions cut 6 bases from V and 8 bases from J, with 16 bases between. The CDR3 runs to 14 residues. Full variable domain (outside the CDR3, taken from reference TRBV19 and TRBJ1-4): DGGITQSPKYLFRKEGQNVTLSCEQNLNHDAMYWYRQDPGQGLRLIYYSQIVNDFQKGDIAEGYSVSREKKESFPLTVTSAQKNPTAFYLCASSQQGGVEKLFFGSGTQLSVL.

This rearrangement joins TRBV18 to TRBJ2-7, with 7 nucleotides matching TRBD1. Germline CDR1 and CDR2: KGHSH and LQKENI. This CDR3 has 17 residues. The V and J ends lost 3 bases and 4 bases, in that order; junction bases with no gene match: 15. The CDR3 reads CASSPEALTGTVYEQYF. As DNA, the CDR3 is TGTGCCAGCTCACCCGAGGCGCTTACCGGGACAGTGTACGAGCAGTACTTC.

The rearrangement links TRBV6-1 to TRBJ1-2; D is perhaps TRBD1 (5 bases). This CDR3 spans 15 amino acids. Germline V gives CDR1 MNHNS, CDR2 SASEGT. Trimming took 7 bases from V and 3 from J, leaving 18 bases between them. CDR3 sequence reads: CASMSRDLGHYGYTF. For the CDR3, the DNA is TGTGCCAGCATGAGTAGGGACCTCGGGCACTATGGCTACACCTTC.

V is TRBV10-1 and J is TRBJ2-1; 7 bases fit TRBD2. Germline V gives CDR1 WNHNN, CDR2 SYGVQD (reference sequence). The CDR3 consists of 16 residues. V dropped 6 bases and J dropped 5; count of bases not matched to a gene: 13. CDR3 bases: TGCGCCAGCAGCCTTCGGGGTAGCGGGCCCAACAATGAGCAGTTCTTC. As protein: CASSLRGSGPNNEQFF.

This clone was seen a few times. This chain links TRBV30 with TRBJ1-3; weak D call: TRBD1 (5 bases). Trimming stripped 2 bases from V and 0 bases from J, with 11 bases between. The CDR3 covers 15 residues. Germline CDR1 GTSNPN, CDR2 SVGIG (reference sequence). The CDR3 reads CAWSRNRNSGNTIYF. In nucleotides, the CDR3 is TGTGCCTGGAGTAGGAACAGGAACTCTGGAAACACCATATATTTT.

The rearrangement joins TRBV10-3 to TRBJ2-3; maybe TRBD2 (6 bases). CDR3 size: 19 residues. V was trimmed by 3 bases and J by 1 base, leaving 23 bases between them. The germline gives CDR1 ENHRY, CDR2 SYGVKD. CDR3 amino acids: CAISDPLRSGESGTDTQYF. As DNA, the CDR3 is TGTGCCATCAGTGACCCTCTAAGATCGGGGGAGTCGGGCACAGATACGCAGTATTTT.

Only one count was recorded for this clone. The chain has TRBV5-4 and TRBJ2-4; D not resolved. The length of the CDR3 is 14 residues. CDR1 is SGHNT and CDR2 is YYREEE in the germline V gene (reference sequence). The V end was cut by 4 bases, the J end by 3 bases, with 11 bases between. The CDR3 here is CASSLDGFKNIQYF. The CDR3 region has the DNA TGTGCCAGCAGCCTGGACGGTTTCAAAAACATTCAGTACTTC.

For this clone: Other DNA sequences of this sample code for an identical CDR3. V is TRBV30 and J is TRBJ2-1; a possible D gene is TRBD2 (7 bases). Trimming took off 2 bases at V and 3 bases at J, with 11 bases between the two ends. The CDR3 loop spans 14 amino acids. Germline V gene data show CDR1 as GTSNPN and CDR2 as SVGIG (reference sequence). The CDR3 DNA follows: TGTGCCTGGAGTAGGGGGGGGATCTACAATGAGCAGTTCTTC. It yields the protein CAWSRGGIYNEQFF. The full variable domain, in which reference TRBV30 and TRBJ2-1 provide the parts outside the CDR3, is SQTIHQWPATLVQPVGSPLSLECTVEGTSNPNLYWYRQAAGRGLQLLFYSVGIGQISSEVPQNLSASRPQDRQFILSSKKLLLSDSGFYLCAWSRGGIYNEQFFGPGTRLTVL.

This chain joins TRBV7-3 and TRBJ2-3; D uncertain. Germline CDR1 SGHTA, CDR2 FQGTGA. This CDR3 contains 12 residues. V was pared by 2 bases and J by 9 bases, with 9 bases between. CDR3 coding DNA: TGTGCCAGCAGCTTAGGGTCCGGGACGCAGTATTTT. Encoded protein: CASSLGSGTQYF. Looking up the rest from reference TRBV7-3 and TRBJ2-3 gives the full variable domain: GAGVSQTPSNKVTEKGKYVELRCDPISGHTALYWYRQSLGQGPEFLIYFQGTGAADDSGLPNDRFFAVRPEGSVSTLKIQRTERGDSAVYLCASSLGSGTQYFGPGTRLTVL.

The chain links TRBV4-3 to TRBJ2-3, with 9 bases aligning to TRBD2. Germline V gene sequence: CDR1 LGHNA, CDR2 YSLEER. This CDR3 spans 15 amino acids. With 0 bases clipped from V and 5 bases from J, the junction kept 3 bases outside the gene matches. The chain's CDR3 is CASSQDGLARDTQYF. CDR3 in DNA: TGCGCCAGCAGCCAAGATGGACTAGCGAGAGATACGCAGTATTTT.

The CDR3 nucleotides read TGTGCCAGCAGCCCCAAAGTTGTGGGTTGGACTGAAGCTTTCTTT. Translated, it gives CASSPKVVGWTEAFF. The chain recombines TRBV7-8 with TRBJ1-1; D is undetermined. There are 15 residues in the CDR3. Germline V gene data show CDR1 as SGHVS and CDR2 as FQNEAQ. V lost 5 bases and J 5 bases, leaving 18 bases between the germline ends.

The V and J genes are TRBV19 and TRBJ2-7, with TRBD1 matching over 11 bases. Germline V gene data show CDR1 as LNHDA and CDR2 as SQIVND (reference sequence). Trimming at V came to 6 bases and at J to 3 bases, leaving 4 bases not matched to a gene. This CDR3 is 14 amino acids long. The chain's CDR3 is CASSTDRGLYEQYF. CDR3 DNA sequence: TGTGCCAGTAGCACGGACAGGGGGCTCTACGAGCAGTACTTC.

The chain combines TRBV19 with TRBJ2-2, with D unresolved. Germline CDR1 is LNHDA and CDR2 is SQIVND (reference sequence). The CDR3 consists of 13 residues. With 7 bases removed from V and 0 bases from J, the gap between germline ends came to 6 bases. DNA of the CDR3: TGTGCCAGTAAAGGACCGAACACCGGGGAGCTGTTTTTT. Its translation: CASKGPNTGELFF.

This clone came up a few times. The chain uses TRBV10-3 and TRBJ2-1; a possible D gene is TRBD2 (5 bases). Germline V CDR1 and CDR2: ENHRY, SYGVKD. The CDR3 is made up of 15 amino acids. V gave up 4 bases and J gave up 0 bases, with 10 bases separating them. CDR3 sequence reads: CAISGELSSYNEQFF. The CDR3 coding sequence is TGTGCCATCAGTGGGGAGCTCAGCTCCTACAATGAGCAGTTCTTC.